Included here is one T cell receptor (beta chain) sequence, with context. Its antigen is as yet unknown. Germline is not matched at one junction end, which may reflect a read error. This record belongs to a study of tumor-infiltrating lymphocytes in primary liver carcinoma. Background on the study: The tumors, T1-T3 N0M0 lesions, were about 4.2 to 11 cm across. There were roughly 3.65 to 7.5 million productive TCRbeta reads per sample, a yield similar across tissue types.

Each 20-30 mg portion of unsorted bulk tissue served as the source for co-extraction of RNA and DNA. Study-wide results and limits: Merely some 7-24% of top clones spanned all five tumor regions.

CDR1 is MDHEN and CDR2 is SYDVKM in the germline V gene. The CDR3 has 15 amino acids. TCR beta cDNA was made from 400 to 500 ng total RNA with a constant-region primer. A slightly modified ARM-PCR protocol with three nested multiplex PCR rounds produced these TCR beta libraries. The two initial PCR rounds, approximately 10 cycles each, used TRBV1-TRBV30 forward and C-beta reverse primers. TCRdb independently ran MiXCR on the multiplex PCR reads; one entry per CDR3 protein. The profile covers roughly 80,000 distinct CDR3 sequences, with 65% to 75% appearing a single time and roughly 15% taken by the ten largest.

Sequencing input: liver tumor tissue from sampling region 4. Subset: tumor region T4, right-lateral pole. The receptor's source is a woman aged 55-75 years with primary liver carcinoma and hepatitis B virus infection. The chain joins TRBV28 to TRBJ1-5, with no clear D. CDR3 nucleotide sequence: TGTGCCAGCAGTTTGGTGTCAGGTAGCAATCAGCCTCAGCATTTT. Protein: CASSLVSGSNQPQHF.